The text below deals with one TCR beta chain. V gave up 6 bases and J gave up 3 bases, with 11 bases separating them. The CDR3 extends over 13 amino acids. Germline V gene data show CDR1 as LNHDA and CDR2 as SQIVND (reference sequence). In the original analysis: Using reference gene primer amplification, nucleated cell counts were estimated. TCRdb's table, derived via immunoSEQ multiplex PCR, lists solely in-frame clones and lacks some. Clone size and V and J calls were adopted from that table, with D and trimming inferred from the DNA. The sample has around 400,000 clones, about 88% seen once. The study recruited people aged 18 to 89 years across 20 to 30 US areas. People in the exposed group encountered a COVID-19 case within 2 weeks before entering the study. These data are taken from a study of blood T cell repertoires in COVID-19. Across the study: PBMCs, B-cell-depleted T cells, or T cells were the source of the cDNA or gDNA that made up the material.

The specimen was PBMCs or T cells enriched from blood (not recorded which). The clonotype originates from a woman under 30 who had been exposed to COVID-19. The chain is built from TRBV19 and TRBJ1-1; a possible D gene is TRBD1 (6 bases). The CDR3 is CASSQTGHTEAFF. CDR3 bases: TGTGCCAGTAGCCAGACAGGCCACACTGAAGCTTTCTTT.